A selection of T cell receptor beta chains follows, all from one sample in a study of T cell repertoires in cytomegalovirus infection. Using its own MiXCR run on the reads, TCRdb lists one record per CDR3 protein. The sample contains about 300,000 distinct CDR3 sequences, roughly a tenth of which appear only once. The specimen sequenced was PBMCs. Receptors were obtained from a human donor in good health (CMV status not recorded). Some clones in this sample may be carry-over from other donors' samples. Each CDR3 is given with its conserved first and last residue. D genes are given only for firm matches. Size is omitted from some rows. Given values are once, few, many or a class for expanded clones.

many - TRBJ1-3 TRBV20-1 TGCAGTGCTAGTGCCCCGTTTTTGAGCTCTGGAAACACCATATATTTT CSASAPFLSSGNTIYF
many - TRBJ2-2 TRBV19 TGTGCCAGTAGGTTGACAGACAACACCGGGGAGCTGTTTTTT CASRLTDNTGELFF
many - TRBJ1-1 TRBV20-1 TGCAGTGCTAGGAAGGCGATGAACACTGAAGCTTTCTTT CSARKAMNTEAFF
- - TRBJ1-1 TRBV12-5 TGTGCTAGTGGTTTGTCGCCGCAGACAAACACTGAAGCTTTCTTT CASGLSPQTNTEAFF
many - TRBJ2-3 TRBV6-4 TGTGCCAGCAGTGCCTCAGCGAGCACAGATACGCAGTATTTT CASSASASTDTQYF
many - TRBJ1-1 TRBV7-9 TGTGCCAGCAGCTTAGGTCGGGGGGGCTACACTGAAGCTTTCTTT CASSLGRGGYTEAFF
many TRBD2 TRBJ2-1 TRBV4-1 TGCGCCAGCAGCCAAATCTTTAGCGGGGGGGCCCTAGTCTTTAATGAGCAGTTCTTC CASSQIFSGGALVFNEQFF
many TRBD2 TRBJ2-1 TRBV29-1 TGCAGCGTTGAAGATCAACGGGGGGGCCTCGATGAGCAGTTCTTC CSVEDQRGGLDEQFF
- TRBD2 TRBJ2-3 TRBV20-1 TGCAGTGCTAGAGATTATCTAGCGGGGGGCACAGATACGCAGTATTTT CSARDYLAGGTDTQYF
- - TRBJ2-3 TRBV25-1 TGTGCCAGCAGCCCAGAGACTAGCACAGATACGCAGTATTTT CASSPETSTDTQYF
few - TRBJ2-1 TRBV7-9 TGTGCCAGCAGCTTATCCCAGGGGTTCTACATTGAGCAGTTCTTC CASSLSQGFYIEQFF
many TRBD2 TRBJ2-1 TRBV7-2 TGTGCCAGCAGCTTAGCGGTACTAGCGGCAAACTACAATGAGCAGTTCTTC CASSLAVLAANYNEQFF
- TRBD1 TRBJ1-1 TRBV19 TGTGCCAGTAGTATTGTCGGGACAGACACTGAAGCTTTCTTT CASSIVGTDTEAFF
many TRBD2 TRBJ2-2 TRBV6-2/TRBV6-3 TGTGCCAGCAGTTGGGACTATATTCGGGAGCTGTTTTTT CASSWDYIRELFF
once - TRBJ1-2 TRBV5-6 TGTGCCAGCAGCTTGGCACGCGGTCTCTATGGCTACACCTTC CASSLARGLYGYTF
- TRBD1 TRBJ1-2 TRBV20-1 TGCAGTGCCCACGACAGGGAGAACTATGGCTACACCTTC CSAHDRENYGYTF
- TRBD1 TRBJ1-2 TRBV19 TGTGGCAGTAGACCGACAGGGGCGGGTGGCTACACCTTC CGSRPTGAGGYTF
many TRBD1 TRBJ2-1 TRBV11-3 TGTGCCAGCAGCCCGTTTGGACAGGGACACAATGAGCAGTTCTTC CASSPFGQGHNEQFF
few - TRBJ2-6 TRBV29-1 TGCAGCGTTCAGGGGTTCTCTGGGGCCAACGTCCTGACTTTC CSVQGFSGANVLTF
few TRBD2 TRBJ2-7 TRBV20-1 TGCAGTGCTAGCGAGGGGACTACCTACGAGCAGTACTTC CSASEGTTYEQYF
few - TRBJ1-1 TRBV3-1 TGTGCCAGCAGCACCGGGTGGACGGCGAACACTGAAGCTTTCTTT CASSTGWTANTEAFF
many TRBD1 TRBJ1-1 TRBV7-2 TGTGCCAGCAGCTTAGTAAGGGACAGGGCCTCTGAAGCTTTCTTT CASSLVRDRASEAFF
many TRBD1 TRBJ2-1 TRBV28 TGTGCCAGCAGTTTGTCAGACAGGGCCTACAATGAGCAGTTCTTC CASSLSDRAYNEQFF
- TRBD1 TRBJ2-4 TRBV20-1 TGCAGTGCTAGTTTCGGGACAGGGTTCGGAGCCAAAAACATTCAGTACTTC CSASFGTGFGAKNIQYF
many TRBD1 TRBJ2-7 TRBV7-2 TGTGCCAGCAGCCCTACCCAGGGGGCTAGAGAGCAGTACTTC CASSPTQGAREQYF
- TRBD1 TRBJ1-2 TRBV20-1 TGCAGTGCCATCAGGGGGGGGAACTATGGCTACACCTTC CSAIRGGNYGYTF
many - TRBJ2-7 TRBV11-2 TGTGCCAGCAGCTTTTCCAGATACGAGCAGTACTTC CASSFSRYEQYF
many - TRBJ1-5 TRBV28 TGTGCCAGCAGTTTAGGGGGTATCAGCAATCAGCCCCAGCATTTT CASSLGGISNQPQHF
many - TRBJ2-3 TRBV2 TGTGCCAGCAATCCGTGGGGACGCGCAGATACGCAGTATTTT CASNPWGRADTQYF
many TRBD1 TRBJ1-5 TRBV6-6 TGTGCCAGCAGCCTGACAGGGAGATATAGCAATCAGCCCCAGCATTTT CASSLTGRYSNQPQHF
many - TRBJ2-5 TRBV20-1 TGCAGTGCTAGACCCATCCGGGACCGGGAGACCCAGTACTTC CSARPIRDRETQYF
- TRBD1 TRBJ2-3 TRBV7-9 TGTGCCAGCAGCCTGAGGACAGGGACGCAGTATTTT CASSLRTGTQYF
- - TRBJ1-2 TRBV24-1 TGTGCCACCAGTGATTTGTACAGGAATAATGGCTACACCTTC CATSDLYRNNGYTF
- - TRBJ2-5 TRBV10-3 TGTGCCATCAGTAACCCAGAGACCCAGTACTTC CAISNPETQYF
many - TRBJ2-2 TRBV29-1 TGCAGCGTTTTGAGACAGAACACCGGGGAGCTGTTTTTT CSVLRQNTGELFF
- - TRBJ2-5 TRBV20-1 TGCAGTGCTAGAGAGGCGGGACTTGGAGAGACCCAGTACTTC CSAREAGLGETQYF
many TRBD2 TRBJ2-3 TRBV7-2 TGTGCCAGCAGCTCTCCGGGACTAGCAACAGATACGCAGTATTTT CASSSPGLATDTQYF
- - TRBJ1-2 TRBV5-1 TGCGCCAGCAGCTTGGCCTTGGCAGGGACCCCGGTTAACTATGGCTACACCTTC CASSLALAGTPVNYGYTF
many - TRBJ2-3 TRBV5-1 TGCGCCAGCAGCCGTAACAGGGGGGGAAGCACAGATACGCAGTATTTT CASSRNRGGSTDTQYF
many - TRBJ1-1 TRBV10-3 TGTGCCATCAGCGGATTAGGGGTAGGGACAGAAGCTTTCTTT CAISGLGVGTEAFF
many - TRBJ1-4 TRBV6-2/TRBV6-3 TGTGCCAGCAGTCCGCCTGGAAGGGGCAACAATGAAAAACTGTTTTTT CASSPPGRGNNEKLFF
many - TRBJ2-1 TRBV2 TGTGCCAGCAACCCCGGGACCTCTTGGGGGTTCTTC CASNPGTSWGFF
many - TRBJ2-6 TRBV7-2 TGTGCCAGCAGCCAAGTCTCTGGGGCCAACGTCCTGACTTTC CASSQVSGANVLTF
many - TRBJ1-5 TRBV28 TGTGCCAGCAGTTTACCCGGGTTGGGTCAGCCCCAGCATTTT CASSLPGLGQPQHF
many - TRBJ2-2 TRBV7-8 TGTGCCAGCAGCCCCCCCGGGGGCGGGGAGCTGTTTTTT CASSPPGGGELFF
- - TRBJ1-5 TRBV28 TGTGCCAGCACTCAGCTCAATCAGCCCCAGCATTTT CASTQLNQPQHF
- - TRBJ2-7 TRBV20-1 TGCAGTGCTAGAGATTCCCCCCCCTACGAGCAGTACTTC CSARDSPPYEQYF
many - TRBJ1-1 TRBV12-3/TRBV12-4 TGTGCCAGCGGCGGGGAAGGGGCGGGTACTGAAGCTTTCTTT CASGGEGAGTEAFF